Shown below are 5 T cell receptor beta chains from a single sample sequenced in a study of blood T cell repertoires in COVID-19. Using immunoSEQ multiplex PCR, the repertoire was profiled, and TCRdb retains in-frame clones only, with some absent. The sample gives around 150,000 clones, roughly nine tenths of which show up once; about 2.8% is in the top ten. Sample: peripheral blood. The receptors originated from a man aged 55 to 70 with acute or convalescent COVID-19.

The V gene is TRBV5-4, the J gene TRBJ1-2; TRBD1 agrees at 7 bases. V was pared by 5 bases and J by 8 bases, with 9 bases of the junction left unmatched. The germline CDR1 and CDR2 sequences are SGHNT and YYREEE (reference sequence). CDR3 length: 13 amino acids. In nucleotides, the CDR3 is TGTGCCAGCAGATCGACAGGGATCGAAGGCTACACCTTC. It specifies CASRSTGIEGYTF.

This rearrangement joins TRBV29-1 to TRBJ2-6, with D possibly being TRBD2 (5 bases). CDR3 size: 14 residues. Germline V gene sequence: CDR1 SQVTM, CDR2 ANQGSEA. V dropped 5 bases and J dropped 4 bases, with 12 bases sitting between them. The CDR3 is CSVFTGTGANVLTF. CDR3 DNA sequence: TGCAGCGTTTTTACGGGAACCGGGGCCAACGTCCTGACTTTC.

The rearrangement uses TRBV7-6 and TRBJ2-5, with a possible D match to TRBD2 (5 bases). Trimming removed 6 bases from V and 5 bases from J, with 22 bases in between. In germline, CDR1 is SGHVS, CDR2 FNYEAQ. This CDR3 is built from 16 residues. The CDR3: CASSYPGWASKETQYF. The CDR3 bases are TGTGCCAGCAGTTACCCGGGGTGGGCGTCAAAGGAGACCCAGTACTTC.

The chain joins TRBV6-1 to TRBJ2-1; 7 bases align to TRBD2. Trimming removed 1 base from V and 4 bases from J; junction bases left unmatched: 4. Looked up from germline, CDR1 is MNHNS and CDR2 is SASEGT. This CDR3 has 15 amino acids. Here the CDR3 reads CASSEGQGGYNEQFF. The CDR3, as DNA: TGTGCCAGCAGTGAAGGCCAGGGAGGGTACAATGAGCAGTTCTTC.

The gene calls are TRBV28 and TRBJ1-2; TRBD1 matches at 7 bases. The CDR3 is made up of 13 amino acids. V was clipped by 8 bases and J by 2 bases; unmatched bases: 5. Germline V lookup: CDR1 MDHEN, CDR2 SYDVKM. The CDR3 region has the DNA TGTGCCAGCGGGACAGAGACGAACTATGGCTACACCTTC. It codes for CASGTETNYGYTF.